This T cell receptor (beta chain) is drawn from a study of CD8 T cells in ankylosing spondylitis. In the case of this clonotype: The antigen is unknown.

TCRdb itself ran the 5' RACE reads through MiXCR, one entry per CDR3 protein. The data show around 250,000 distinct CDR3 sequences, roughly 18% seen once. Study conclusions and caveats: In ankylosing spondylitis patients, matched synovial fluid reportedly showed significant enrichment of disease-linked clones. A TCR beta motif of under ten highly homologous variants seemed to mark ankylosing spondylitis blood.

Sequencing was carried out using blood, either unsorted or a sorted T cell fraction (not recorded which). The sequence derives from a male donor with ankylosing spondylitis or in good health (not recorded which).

CDR3 loop: CATSRVSGDPYEQYF. The CDR3 DNA is TGTGCCACCAGCAGAGTCTCGGGAGACCCGTACGAGCAGTACTTC. The rearrangement links TRBV15 to TRBJ2-7; a possible D gene is TRBD2 (6 bases). V lost 1 base, J lost 4 bases, and 14 bases lay in between. Per germline, CDR1 LNHNV and CDR2 YYDKDF (reference sequence). The CDR3 length is 15 residues.